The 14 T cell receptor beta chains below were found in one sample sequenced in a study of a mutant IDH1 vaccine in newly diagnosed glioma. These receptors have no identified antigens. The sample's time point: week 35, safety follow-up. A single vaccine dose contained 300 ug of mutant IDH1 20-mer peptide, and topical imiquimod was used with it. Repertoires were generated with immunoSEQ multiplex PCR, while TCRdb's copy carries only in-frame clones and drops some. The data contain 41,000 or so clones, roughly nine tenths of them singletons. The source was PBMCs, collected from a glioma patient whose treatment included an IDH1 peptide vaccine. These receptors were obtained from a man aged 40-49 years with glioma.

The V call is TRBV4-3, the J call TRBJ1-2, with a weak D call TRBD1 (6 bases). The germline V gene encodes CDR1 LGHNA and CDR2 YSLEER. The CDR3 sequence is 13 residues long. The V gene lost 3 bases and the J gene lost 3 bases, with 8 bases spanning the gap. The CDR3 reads CASSQDSYYGYTF. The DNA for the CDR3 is TGCGCCAGCAGCCAGGACAGTTACTATGGCTACACCTTC.

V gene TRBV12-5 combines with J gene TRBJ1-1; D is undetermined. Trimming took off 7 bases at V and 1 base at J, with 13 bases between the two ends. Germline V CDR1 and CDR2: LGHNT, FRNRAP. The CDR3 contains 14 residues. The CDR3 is CASAPDGQNTEAFF. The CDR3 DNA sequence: TGTGCTAGTGCCCCCGACGGTCAGAACACTGAAGCTTTCTTT.

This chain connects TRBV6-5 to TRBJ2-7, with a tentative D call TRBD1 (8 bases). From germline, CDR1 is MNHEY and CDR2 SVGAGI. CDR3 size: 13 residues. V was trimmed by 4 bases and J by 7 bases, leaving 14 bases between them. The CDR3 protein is CASSSVQGGEQYV. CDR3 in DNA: TGTGCCAGCAGTTCCGTACAGGGGGGGGAGCAGTACGTC.

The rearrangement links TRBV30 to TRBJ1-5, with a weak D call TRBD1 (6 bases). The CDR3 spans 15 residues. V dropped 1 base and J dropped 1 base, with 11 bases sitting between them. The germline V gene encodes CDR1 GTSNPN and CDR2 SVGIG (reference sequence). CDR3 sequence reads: CAWSGTTGSNQPQHF. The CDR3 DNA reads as TGTGCCTGGAGTGGAACGACAGGAAGCAATCAGCCCCAGCATTTT. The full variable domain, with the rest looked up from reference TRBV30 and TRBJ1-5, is SQTIHQWPATLVQPVGSPLSLECTVEGTSNPNLYWYRQAAGRGLQLLFYSVGIGQISSEVPQNLSASRPQDRQFILSSKKLLLSDSGFYLCAWSGTTGSNQPQHFGDGTRLSIL.

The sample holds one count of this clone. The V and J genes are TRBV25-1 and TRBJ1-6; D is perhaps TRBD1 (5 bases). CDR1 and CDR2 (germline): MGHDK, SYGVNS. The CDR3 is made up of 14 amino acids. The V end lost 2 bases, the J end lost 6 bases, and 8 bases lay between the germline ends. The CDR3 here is CASSEVQGNSPLHF. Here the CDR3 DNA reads TGTGCCAGCAGTGAAGTCCAGGGTAATTCACCCCTCCACTTT. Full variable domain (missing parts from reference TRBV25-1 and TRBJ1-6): EADIYQTPRYLVIGTGKKITLECSQTMGHDKMYWYQQDPGMELHLIHYSYGVNSTEKGDLSSESTVSRIRTEHFPLTLESARPSHTSQYLCASSEVQGNSPLHFGNGTRLTVT.

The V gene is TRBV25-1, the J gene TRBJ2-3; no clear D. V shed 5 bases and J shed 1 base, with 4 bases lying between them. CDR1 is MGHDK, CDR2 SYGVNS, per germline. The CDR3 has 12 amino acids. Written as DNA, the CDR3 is TGTGCCAGCAGTAGAGGCACAGATACGCAGTATTTT. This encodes CASSRGTDTQYF.

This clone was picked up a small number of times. The DNA for the CDR3 is TGCGCCAGCAGCTGGGGGAACAATGAGCAGTTCTTC. Translation: CASSWGNNEQFF. The J gene is TRBJ2-1, the V gene TRBV5-1; D is possibly TRBD1 or TRBD2 (5 bases each). The CDR3 has 12 residues. The germline CDR1 and CDR2 sequences are SGHRS and YFSETQ. Trimming shortened V by 3 bases and J by 5 bases, and 6 bases separated the two germline ends.

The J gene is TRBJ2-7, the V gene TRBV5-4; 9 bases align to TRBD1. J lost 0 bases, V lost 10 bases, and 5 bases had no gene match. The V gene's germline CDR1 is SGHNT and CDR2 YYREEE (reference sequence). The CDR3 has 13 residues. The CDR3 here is CASRDRASYEQYV. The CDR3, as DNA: TGTGCCTCCAGGGACAGGGCCTCCTACGAGCAGTACGTC.

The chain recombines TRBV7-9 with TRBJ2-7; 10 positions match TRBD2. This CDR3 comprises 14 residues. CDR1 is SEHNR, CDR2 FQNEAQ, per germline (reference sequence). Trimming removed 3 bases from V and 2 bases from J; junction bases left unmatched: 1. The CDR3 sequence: CASSLLAGAYEQYF. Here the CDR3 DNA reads TGTGCCAGCAGCTTGCTAGCGGGGGCCTACGAGCAGTACTTC.

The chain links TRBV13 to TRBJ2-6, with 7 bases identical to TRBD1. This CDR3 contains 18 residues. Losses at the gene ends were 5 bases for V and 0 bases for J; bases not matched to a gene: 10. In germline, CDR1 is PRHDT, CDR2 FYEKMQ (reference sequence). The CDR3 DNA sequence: TGTGCCAGCAGCGCCGTCACAGGGGTAATCTCTGGGGCCAACGTCCTGACTTTC. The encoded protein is CASSAVTGVISGANVLTF.

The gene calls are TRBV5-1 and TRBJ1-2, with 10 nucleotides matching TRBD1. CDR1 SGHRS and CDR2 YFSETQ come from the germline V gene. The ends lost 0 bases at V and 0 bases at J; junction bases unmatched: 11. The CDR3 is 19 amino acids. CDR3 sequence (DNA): TGCGCCAGCAGCTTGGCACCCGGGACAGGGGCCACCCCTAACTATGGCTACACCTTC. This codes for CASSLAPGTGATPNYGYTF.

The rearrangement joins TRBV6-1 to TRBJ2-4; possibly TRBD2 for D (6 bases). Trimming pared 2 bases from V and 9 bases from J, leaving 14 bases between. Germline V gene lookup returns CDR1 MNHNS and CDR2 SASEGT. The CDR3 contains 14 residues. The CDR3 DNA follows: TGTGCCAGCAGTGAACCGGCGGGGATCGGCATTCAGTACTTC. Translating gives CASSEPAGIGIQYF.

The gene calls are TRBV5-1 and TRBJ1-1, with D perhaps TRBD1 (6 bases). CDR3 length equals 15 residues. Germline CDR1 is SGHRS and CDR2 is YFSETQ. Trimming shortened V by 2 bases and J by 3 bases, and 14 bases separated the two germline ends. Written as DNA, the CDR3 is TGCGCCAGCAGCTTCGATCCAGGGGACGACACTGAAGCTTTCTTT. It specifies CASSFDPGDDTEAFF.

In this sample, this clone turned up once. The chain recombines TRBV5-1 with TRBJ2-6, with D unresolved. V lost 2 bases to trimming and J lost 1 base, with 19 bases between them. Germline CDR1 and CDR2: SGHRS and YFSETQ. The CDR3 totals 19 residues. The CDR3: CASSLGGFRPVSGANVLTF. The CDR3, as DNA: TGCGCCAGCAGCTTAGGCGGATTTAGACCGGTGTCTGGGGCCAACGTCCTGACTTTC.